This T cell receptor (beta chain) was sequenced during a study of spatial heterogeneity in lung cancer. Study results and caveats: Higher tumor mutation counts went along with higher counts of expanded intratumoral alpha and beta TCRs.

Concerning this clonotype itself: The antigen is not known.

TCRdb processed the 5' RACE reads anew with MiXCR; each CDR3 protein has one entry. The sample includes roughly 6,400 distinct CDR3 sequences, 6.5% to 8% of them seen just once. As to time point: sample taken at primary tumor resection. This CDR3 comprises 16 residues. The ends were cut back, 4 bases at V and 0 bases at J, with 15 bases in the middle. Germline V gives CDR1 SGHNT, CDR2 YYREEE (reference sequence). V gene TRBV5-4 combines with J gene TRBJ2-3; D may be TRBD1 or TRBD2 (6 bases each). This TCR came from a male donor with early-stage non-small cell lung cancer. The material sequenced was lung tumor tissue, taken at surgery. The chain's CDR3 is CASSTRTGASTDTQYF. The DNA for the CDR3 is TGTGCCAGCAGCACCCGGACGGGGGCTAGCACAGATACGCAGTATTTT.